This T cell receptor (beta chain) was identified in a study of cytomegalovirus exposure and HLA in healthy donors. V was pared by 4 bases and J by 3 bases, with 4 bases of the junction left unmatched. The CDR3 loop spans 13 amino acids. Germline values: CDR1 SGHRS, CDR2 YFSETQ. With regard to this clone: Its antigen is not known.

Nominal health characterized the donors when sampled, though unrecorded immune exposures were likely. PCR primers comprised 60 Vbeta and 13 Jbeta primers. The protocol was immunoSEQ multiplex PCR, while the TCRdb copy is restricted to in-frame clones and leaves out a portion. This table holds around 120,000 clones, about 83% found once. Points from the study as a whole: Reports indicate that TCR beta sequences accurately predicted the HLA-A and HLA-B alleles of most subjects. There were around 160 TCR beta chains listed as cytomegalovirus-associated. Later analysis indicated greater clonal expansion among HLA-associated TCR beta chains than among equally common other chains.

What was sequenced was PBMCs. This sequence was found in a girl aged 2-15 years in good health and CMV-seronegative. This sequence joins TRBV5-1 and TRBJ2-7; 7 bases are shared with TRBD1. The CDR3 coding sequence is TGCGCCAGCAGCATGTACAGGGGCTACGAGCAGTACTTC. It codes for CASSMYRGYEQYF.